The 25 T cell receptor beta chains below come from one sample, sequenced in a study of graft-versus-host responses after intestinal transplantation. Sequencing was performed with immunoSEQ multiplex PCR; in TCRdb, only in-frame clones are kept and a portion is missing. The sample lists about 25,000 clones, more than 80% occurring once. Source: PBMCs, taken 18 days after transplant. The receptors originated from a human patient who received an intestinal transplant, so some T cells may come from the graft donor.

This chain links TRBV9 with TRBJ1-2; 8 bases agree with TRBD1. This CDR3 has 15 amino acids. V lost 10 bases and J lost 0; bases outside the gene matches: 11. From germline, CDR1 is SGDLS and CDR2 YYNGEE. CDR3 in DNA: TGTGCCTCTCAGGGGGCGGGGGGGGCTAACTATGGCTACACCTTC. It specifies CASQGAGGANYGYTF.

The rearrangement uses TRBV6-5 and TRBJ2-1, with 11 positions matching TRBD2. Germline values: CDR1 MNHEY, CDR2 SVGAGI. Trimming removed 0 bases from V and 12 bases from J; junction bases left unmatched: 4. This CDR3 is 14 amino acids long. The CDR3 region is CASSYSRLAGTQFF. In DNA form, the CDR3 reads TGTGCCAGCAGTTACTCGAGACTAGCGGGGACGCAGTTCTTC.

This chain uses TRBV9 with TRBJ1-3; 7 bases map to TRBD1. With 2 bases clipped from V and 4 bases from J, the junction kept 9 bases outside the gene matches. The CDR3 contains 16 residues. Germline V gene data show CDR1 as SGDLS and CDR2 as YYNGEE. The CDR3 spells CASSVGQGVDGNTIYF. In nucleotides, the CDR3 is TGTGCCAGCAGCGTGGGGCAGGGGGTGGACGGAAACACCATATATTTT. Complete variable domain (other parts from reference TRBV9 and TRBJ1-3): DSGVTQTPKHLITATGQRVTLRCSPRSGDLSVYWYQQSLDQGLQFLIQYYNGEERAKGNILERFSAQQFPDLHSELNLSSLELGDSALYFCASSVGQGVDGNTIYFGEGSWLTVV.

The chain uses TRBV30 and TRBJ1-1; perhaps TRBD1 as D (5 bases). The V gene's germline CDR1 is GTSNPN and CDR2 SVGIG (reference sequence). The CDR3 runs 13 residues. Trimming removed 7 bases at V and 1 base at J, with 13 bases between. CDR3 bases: TGTGCCTTCTCCATGACAGCGAACACTGAAGCTTTCTTT. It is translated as CAFSMTANTEAFF.

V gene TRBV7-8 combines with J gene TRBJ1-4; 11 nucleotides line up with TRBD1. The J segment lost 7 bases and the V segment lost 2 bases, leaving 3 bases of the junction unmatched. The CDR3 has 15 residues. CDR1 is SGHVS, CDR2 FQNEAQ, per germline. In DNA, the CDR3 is TGTGCCAGCAGCTTAACCGGGACAGGGGGTGAAAAACTGTTTTTT. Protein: CASSLTGTGGEKLFF.

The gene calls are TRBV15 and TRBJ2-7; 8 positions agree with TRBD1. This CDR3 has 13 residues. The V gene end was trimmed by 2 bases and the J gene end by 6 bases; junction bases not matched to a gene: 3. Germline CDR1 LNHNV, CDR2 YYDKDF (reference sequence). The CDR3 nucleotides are TGTGCCACCAGCAGAAGTCAGGGGGCCGAGCAGTACTTC. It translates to CATSRSQGAEQYF.

The CDR3 protein is CASSLQGSYNEQFF. DNA for the CDR3: TGTGCCAGCAGCTTACAGGGCTCCTACAATGAGCAGTTCTTC. This sequence joins TRBV11-3 and TRBJ2-1; maybe TRBD1 (5 bases). Germline V gives CDR1 SGHNT, CDR2 YENEEA. The CDR3 spans 14 residues. V was pared by 2 bases and J by 0 bases, with 5 bases between.

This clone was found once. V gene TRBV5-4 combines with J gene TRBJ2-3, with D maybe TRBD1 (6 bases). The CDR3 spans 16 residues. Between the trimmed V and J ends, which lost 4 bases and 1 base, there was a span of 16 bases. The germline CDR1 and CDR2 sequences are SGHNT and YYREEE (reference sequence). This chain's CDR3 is CASSPSGAGGTDTQYF. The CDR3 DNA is TGTGCCAGCAGCCCCTCTGGGGCAGGGGGCACAGATACGCAGTATTTT.

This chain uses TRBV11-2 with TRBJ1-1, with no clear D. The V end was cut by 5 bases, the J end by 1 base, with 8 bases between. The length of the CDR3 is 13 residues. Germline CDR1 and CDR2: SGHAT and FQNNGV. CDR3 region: CASSPEANTEAFF. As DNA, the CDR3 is TGTGCCAGCAGCCCCGAGGCGAACACTGAAGCTTTCTTT.

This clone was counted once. The CDR3 sequence: CASSLFEWAAGNTIYF. The CDR3, as DNA: TGTGCCAGCAGCCTATTTGAATGGGCGGCAGGAAACACCATATATTTT. The chain joins TRBV7-9 to TRBJ1-3; D uncertain. CDR1 SEHNR and CDR2 FQNEAQ come from the germline V gene (reference sequence). The CDR3 runs 16 residues. Trimming shortened V by 5 bases and J by 4 bases, and 18 bases separated the two germline ends.

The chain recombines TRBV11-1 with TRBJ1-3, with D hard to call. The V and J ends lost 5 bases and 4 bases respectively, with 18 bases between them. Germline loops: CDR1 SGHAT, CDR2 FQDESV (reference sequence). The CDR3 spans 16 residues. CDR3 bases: TGTGCCAGCAGCCCGGGTGACGGGGTTTACGGAAACACCATATATTTT. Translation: CASSPGDGVYGNTIYF.

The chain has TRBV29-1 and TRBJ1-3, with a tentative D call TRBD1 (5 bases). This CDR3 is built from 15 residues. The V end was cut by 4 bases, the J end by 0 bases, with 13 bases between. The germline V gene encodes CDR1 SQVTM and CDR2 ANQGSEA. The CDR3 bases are TGCAGCGTTGCGGGGGACCCGGCCTCTGGAAACACCATATATTTT. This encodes CSVAGDPASGNTIYF.

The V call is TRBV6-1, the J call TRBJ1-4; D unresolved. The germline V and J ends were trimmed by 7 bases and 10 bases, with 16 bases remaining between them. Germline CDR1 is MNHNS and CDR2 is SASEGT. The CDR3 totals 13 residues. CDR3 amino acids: CASKSGIMGKLFF. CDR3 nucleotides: TGTGCCAGCAAGTCGGGAATTATGGGAAAACTGTTTTTT.

The CDR3 DNA is TGTGCCAGCAGCCGGGGACAGGGCACCTACGAGCAGTACTTC. Its protein product is CASSRGQGTYEQYF. The chain links TRBV5-6 to TRBJ2-7; 9 bases fit TRBD1. Germline lookup yields CDR1 SGHDT and CDR2 YYEEEE. After removal of 4 bases from V and 2 bases from J, the junction contained 4 bases not matched to a gene. The CDR3 is 14 residues long. The whole variable domain, filled in from reference TRBV5-6 and TRBJ2-7, reads DAGVTQSPTHLIKTRGQQVTLRCSPKSGHDTVSWYQQALGQGPQFIFQYYEEEERQRGNFPDRFSGHQFPNYSSELNVNALLLGDSALYLCASSRGQGTYEQYFGPGTRLTVT.

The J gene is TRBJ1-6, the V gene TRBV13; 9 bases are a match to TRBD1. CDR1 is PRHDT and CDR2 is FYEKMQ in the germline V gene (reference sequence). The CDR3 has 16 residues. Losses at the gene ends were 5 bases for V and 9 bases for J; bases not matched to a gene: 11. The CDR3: CASSNYSTGGGSPLHF. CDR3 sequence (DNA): TGTGCCAGCAGCAACTACTCGACAGGGGGTGGTTCACCCCTCCACTTT.

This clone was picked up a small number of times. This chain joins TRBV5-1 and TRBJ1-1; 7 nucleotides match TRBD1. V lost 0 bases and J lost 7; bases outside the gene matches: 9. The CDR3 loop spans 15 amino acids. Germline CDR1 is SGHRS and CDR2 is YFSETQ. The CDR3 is CASSLGGTANGEAFF. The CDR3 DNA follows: TGCGCCAGCAGCTTGGGGGGGACAGCGAATGGTGAAGCTTTCTTT.

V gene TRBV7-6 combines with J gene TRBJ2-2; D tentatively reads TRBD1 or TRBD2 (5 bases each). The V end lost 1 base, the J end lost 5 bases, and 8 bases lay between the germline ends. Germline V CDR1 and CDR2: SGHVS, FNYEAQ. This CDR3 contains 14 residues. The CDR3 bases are TGTGCCAGCAGCTTAGGAGAGGGGACCGGGGAGCTGTTTTTT. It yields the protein CASSLGEGTGELFF.

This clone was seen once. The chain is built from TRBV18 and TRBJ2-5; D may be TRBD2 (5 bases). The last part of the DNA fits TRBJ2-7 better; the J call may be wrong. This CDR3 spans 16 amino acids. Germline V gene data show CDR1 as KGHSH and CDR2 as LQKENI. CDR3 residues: CASSPQRTESSYEQYF. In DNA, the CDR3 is TGTGCCAGCTCACCCCAGCGGACGGAAAGCTCCTACGAGCAGTACTTC.

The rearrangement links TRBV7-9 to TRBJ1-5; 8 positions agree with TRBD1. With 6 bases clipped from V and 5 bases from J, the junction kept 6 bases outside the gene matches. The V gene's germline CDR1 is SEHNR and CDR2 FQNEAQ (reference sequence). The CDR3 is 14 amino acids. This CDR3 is CASRADREDQPQHF. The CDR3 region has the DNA TGTGCCAGCAGAGCGGACAGGGAAGATCAGCCCCAGCATTTT.

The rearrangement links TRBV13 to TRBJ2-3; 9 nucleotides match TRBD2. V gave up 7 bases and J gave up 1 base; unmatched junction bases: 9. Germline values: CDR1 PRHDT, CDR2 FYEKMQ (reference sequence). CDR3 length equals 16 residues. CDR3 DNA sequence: TGTGCCAGCAACCTTTTAGCGGGGGTAGGCACAGATACGCAGTATTTT. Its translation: CASNLLAGVGTDTQYF.

CDR3: CASRLEATDTQYF. The DNA for the CDR3 is TGTGCCAGCAGACTAGAAGCAACAGATACGCAGTATTTT. This chain connects TRBV6-1 to TRBJ2-3; a possible D gene is TRBD2 (5 bases). The CDR3 consists of 13 residues. V lost 6 bases and J lost 3, with 10 bases in between. Per the germline V gene, CDR1 is MNHNS and CDR2 is SASEGT.

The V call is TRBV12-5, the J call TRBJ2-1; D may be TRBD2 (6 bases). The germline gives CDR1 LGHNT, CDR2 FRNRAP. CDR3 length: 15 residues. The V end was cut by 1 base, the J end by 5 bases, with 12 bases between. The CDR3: CASGLEEGVDNEQFF. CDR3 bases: TGTGCTAGTGGTTTGGAGGAGGGTGTGGACAATGAGCAGTTCTTC.

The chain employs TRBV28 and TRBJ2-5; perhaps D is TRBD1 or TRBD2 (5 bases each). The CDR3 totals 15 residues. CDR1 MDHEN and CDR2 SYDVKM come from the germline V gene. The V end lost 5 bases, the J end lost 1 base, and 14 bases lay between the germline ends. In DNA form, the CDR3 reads TGTGCCAGCAGTAACCGGGACGGCTTCCAAGAGACCCAGTACTTC. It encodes CASSNRDGFQETQYF.

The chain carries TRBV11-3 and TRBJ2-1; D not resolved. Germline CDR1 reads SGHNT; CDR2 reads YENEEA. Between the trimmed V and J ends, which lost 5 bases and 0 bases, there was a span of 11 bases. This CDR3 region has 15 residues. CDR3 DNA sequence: TGTGCCAGCAGCCCTACTCCGAGCTCCTACAATGAGCAGTTCTTC. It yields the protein CASSPTPSSYNEQFF.

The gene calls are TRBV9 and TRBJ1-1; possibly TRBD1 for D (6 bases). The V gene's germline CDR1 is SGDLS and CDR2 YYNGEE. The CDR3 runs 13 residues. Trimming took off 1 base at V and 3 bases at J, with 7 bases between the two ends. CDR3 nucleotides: TGTGCCAGCAGCGTAAAGGGGGACACTGAAGCTTTCTTT. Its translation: CASSVKGDTEAFF.